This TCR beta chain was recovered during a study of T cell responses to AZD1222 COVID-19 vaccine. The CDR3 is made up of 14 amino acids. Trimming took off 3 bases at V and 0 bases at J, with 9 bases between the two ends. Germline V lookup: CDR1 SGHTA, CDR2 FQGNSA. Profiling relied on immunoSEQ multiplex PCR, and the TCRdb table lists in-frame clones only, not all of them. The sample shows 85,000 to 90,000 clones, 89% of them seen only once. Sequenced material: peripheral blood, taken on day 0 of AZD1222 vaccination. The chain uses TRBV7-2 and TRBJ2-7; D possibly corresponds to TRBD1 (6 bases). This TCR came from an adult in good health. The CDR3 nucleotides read TGTGCCAGCAGCTTCTTAGGGGGCTCCTACGAGCAGTACTTC. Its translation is CASSFLGGSYEQYF.